The T cell receptor (beta chain) under discussion was sequenced for a study of CXCR3-negative and CXCR3-positive naive CD8 T cells. General study points: Diversity proved comparably high across both naive subsets and much lower in memory CD8+ cells.

Per the germline V gene, CDR1 is LNHDA and CDR2 is SQIVND (reference sequence). The CDR3 consists of 13 residues. A word on this clonotype: The antigen remains undetermined.

Through 5' RACE with UMI labels, the TRB cDNA libraries were prepared. After re-calling the 5' RACE reads, TCRdb lists one entry per CDR3 protein, DNA absent. In all, the sample yields roughly 89,000 distinct CDR3 sequences. What was sequenced was naive CXCR3- CD8+ T cells from blood. Subset: CD45RO-CCR7+CD27+CD95- naive CD8+ T cells lacking CXCR3 (TNR3-). The sequence was collected from a human donor in good health. Some clones in this sample may be carry-over from other donors' samples. The rearrangement uses TRBV19 and TRBJ1-2. CDR3 protein: CASSSAGHYGYTF.